The 26 T cell receptor beta chains below come from one sample, sequenced in a study of PD-L1 blockade in urothelial cancer. Time point of the sample: peripheral blood 6 weeks after treatment start. Sequencing used immunoSEQ multiplex PCR; TCRdb keeps in-frame clones, though not all of them. Of around 48,000 clones in the sample, roughly 86% are singletons; the top ten hold roughly a tenth. The sample here was PBMCs, taken around atezolizumab (anti-PD-L1) treatment. The source is a man between 60 and 70 years old with urothelial cancer.

In DNA form, the CDR3 reads TGTGCCAGCAGTTTTGGTCTAATCTACGAGCAGTACTTC. Translating gives CASSFGLIYEQYF. The chain combines TRBV28 with TRBJ2-7; D ambiguous. Trimming stripped 3 bases from V and 3 bases from J, with 9 bases between. Germline CDR1 is MDHEN and CDR2 is SYDVKM. The CDR3 has 13 amino acids.

This clone was detected only a few times. The chain carries TRBV13 and TRBJ1-1; unclear D gene. V was trimmed by 1 base and J by 5 bases, leaving 5 bases between them. The CDR3 loop spans 12 amino acids. Germline CDR1 PRHDT, CDR2 FYEKMQ (reference sequence). The CDR3, as DNA: TGTGCCAGCAGCTTAGCGGGAACTGAAGCTTTCTTT. Amino acid sequence: CASSLAGTEAFF.

The DNA for the CDR3 is TGTGCCAAAACTCTTTCCCGGGACAGGAGGGATGAGCAGTTCTTC. It codes for CAKTLSRDRRDEQFF. This chain joins TRBV27 and TRBJ2-1; 8 bases are a match to TRBD1. The trim removed 10 bases at V and 8 bases at J, leaving 16 bases unmatched. This CDR3 comprises 15 residues. Germline V lookup: CDR1 MNHEY, CDR2 SMNVEV (reference sequence).

V gene TRBV5-1 combines with J gene TRBJ1-2; D gene ambiguous. The germline V gene has CDR1 SGHRS and CDR2 YFSETQ. The V end was cut by 2 bases, the J end by 3 bases, with 11 bases between. This CDR3 has 14 residues. The CDR3 sequence is CASSFFTVDYGYTF. CDR3 DNA: TGCGCCAGCAGCTTCTTTACAGTGGACTATGGCTACACCTTC.

J is TRBJ2-7 and V is TRBV28, with 8 bases matching TRBD2. The CDR3 consists of 16 residues. CDR1 is MDHEN and CDR2 is SYDVKM in the germline V gene. Trimming removed 3 bases from V and 3 bases from J; junction bases left unmatched: 10. In nucleotides, the CDR3 is TGTGCCAGCAGTTTGGTATCCAGCGGGGGAATCTACGAGCAGTACTTC. This gives the protein CASSLVSSGGIYEQYF.

DNA of the CDR3: TGTGCCAGCAGCTTAGGCGGGGGGAACTACAATGAGCAGTTCTTC. Translating gives CASSLGGGNYNEQFF. The rearrangement uses TRBV7-3 and TRBJ2-1, with 8 bases that match TRBD2. CDR3 length: 15 residues. CDR1 is SGHTA, CDR2 FQGTGA, per germline. Trimming cost V 2 bases and J 3 bases; bases outside gene matches: 3.

Only a few counts were recorded for this clone. The chain links TRBV7-2 to TRBJ1-6; possibly TRBD1 for D (6 bases). Trimming left V 1 base short and J 7 bases short, with 14 bases between. The CDR3 runs 16 residues. From germline, CDR1 is SGHTA and CDR2 FQGNSA. This chain's CDR3 is CASSLVGGRGNSPLHF. CDR3 DNA sequence: TGTGCCAGCAGCTTAGTAGGAGGCAGGGGAAATTCACCCCTCCACTTT.

This clone is a singleton in its sample. The chain combines TRBV27 with TRBJ1-1; 7 bases fit TRBD1. V dropped 4 bases and J dropped 10; count of bases not matched to a gene: 15. Germline assignment: CDR1 MNHEY and CDR2 SMNVEV (reference sequence). The CDR3 consists of 15 residues. CDR3 in amino acids: CASSSGGGTGVGAFF. CDR3 sequence (DNA): TGTGCCAGCAGTTCCGGTGGGGGAACAGGGGTTGGAGCTTTCTTT.

The gene calls are TRBV6-1 and TRBJ1-4; tentative D call: TRBD1 (5 bases). Germline assignment: CDR1 MNHNS and CDR2 SASEGT. V lost 8 bases, J lost 5 bases, and 9 bases lay in between. This CDR3 has 12 amino acids. CDR3 loop: CASRRGNEKLFF. The CDR3 DNA sequence: TGTGCCAGCCGACGGGGGAATGAAAAACTGTTTTTT.

The chain combines TRBV7-2 with TRBJ1-3; no clear D gene. V shed 5 bases and J shed 2 bases, with 7 bases lying between them. Germline assignment: CDR1 SGHTA and CDR2 FQGNSA. This CDR3 spans 13 amino acids. The CDR3 reads CASSVSAGNTIYF. The DNA for the CDR3 is TGTGCCAGCAGCGTATCAGCTGGAAACACCATATATTTT.

CDR3 in DNA: TGTGCCAGTAGTTCCCGAGGCGGGGAGCTGTTTTTT. This gives the protein CASSSRGGELFF. The rearrangement joins TRBV19 to TRBJ2-2; D not certain. CDR3 length: 12 amino acids. V gave up 5 bases and J gave up 7 bases, with 8 bases separating them. Germline CDR1 LNHDA, CDR2 SQIVND (reference sequence).

The V gene is TRBV28, the J gene TRBJ1-5; 10 bases fit TRBD1. Germline V CDR1 and CDR2: MDHEN, SYDVKM. The CDR3 has 16 amino acids. The ends lost 6 bases at V and 5 bases at J; junction bases unmatched: 10. As DNA, the CDR3 is TGTGCCAGCAGCCTGCAGCGGACAGGGGGTCATCAGCCCCAGCATTTT. Its protein is CASSLQRTGGHQPQHF.

The chain employs TRBV7-2 and TRBJ2-2; D not certain. This CDR3 spans 15 amino acids. From germline, CDR1 is SGHTA and CDR2 FQGNSA. Trimming took off 2 bases at V and 4 bases at J, with 11 bases between the two ends. CDR3 region: CASSLMPGSTGELFF. As DNA, the CDR3 is TGTGCCAGCAGCTTAATGCCGGGTAGCACCGGGGAGCTGTTTTTT.

The CDR3: CASSRMRGQETQYF. The CDR3 DNA reads TGCGCCAGCAGCCGGATGCGGGGTCAAGAGACCCAGTACTTC. The V and J genes are TRBV4-1 and TRBJ2-5, with TRBD2 as a possible D gene (6 bases). Germline loops: CDR1 MGHRA, CDR2 YSYEKL. Trimming cost V 4 bases and J 2 bases, with 11 bases left between them. The CDR3 covers 14 residues.

This sequence joins TRBV30 and TRBJ2-6; TRBD1 might be the D (5 bases). The CDR3 runs to 15 residues. With 2 bases removed from V and 4 bases from J, the gap between germline ends came to 12 bases. Germline V gene data show CDR1 as GTSNPN and CDR2 as SVGIG (reference sequence). The CDR3 spells CAWSRRASGANVLTF. CDR3 sequence (DNA): TGTGCCTGGAGTCGCAGGGCTTCCGGGGCCAACGTCCTGACTTTC.

The rearrangement joins TRBV7-8 to TRBJ2-5; 8 bases map to TRBD1. Trimming took 4 bases from V and 4 from J; bases not matched to a gene: 5. Germline V gene sequence: CDR1 SGHVS, CDR2 FQNEAQ. This CDR3 is 14 amino acids long. CDR3 in amino acids: CASSSTGVSETQYF. CDR3 sequence (DNA): TGTGCCAGCAGCTCGACAGGGGTTTCAGAGACCCAGTACTTC.

The gene calls are TRBV19 and TRBJ2-7; 7 positions agree with TRBD2. CDR1 LNHDA and CDR2 SQIVND come from the germline V gene (reference sequence). V trimming: 6 bases; J trimming: 3 bases; junction bases outside the gene matches: 5. The CDR3 runs to 13 residues. The CDR3 coding sequence is TGTGCCAGTAGCCGGACTAGGGGCTACGAGCAGTACTTC. As protein: CASSRTRGYEQYF.

The V gene is TRBV10-3, the J gene TRBJ1-2; 12 nucleotides agree with TRBD1. This CDR3 has 15 amino acids. The germline CDR1 and CDR2 sequences are ENHRY and SYGVKD. With V trimmed by 6 bases and J by 7 bases, 9 bases remained unmatched. The DNA of the CDR3 is TGTGCCATCAGCGGGGGGGACAGGGGGCAATCTGGCTACACCTTC. Residues: CAISGGDRGQSGYTF.

CDR3 residues: CASSHQVSGAFF. The CDR3 nucleotides are TGTGCCAGCAGCCATCAAGTATCCGGAGCTTTCTTT. The rearrangement joins TRBV7-9 to TRBJ1-1; D gene uncertain. The V end was cut by 5 bases, the J end by 10 bases, with 14 bases between. The CDR3 runs 12 residues. Germline-derived CDR1 and CDR2 are SEHNR and FQNEAQ (reference sequence). Using reference TRBV7-9 and TRBJ1-1 for the parts outside the CDR3, the full variable domain is DTGVSQNPRHKITKRGQNVTFRCDPISEHNRLYWYRQTLGQGPEFLTYFQNEAQLEKSRLLSDRFSAERPKGSFSTLEIQRTEQGDSAMYLCASSHQVSGAFFGQGTRLTVV.

The CDR3 nucleotides are TGTGCCAGCAGCTCCCCAAACACCGGGGAGCTGTTTTTT. Translation: CASSSPNTGELFF. V usage is TRBV7-6 and J usage is TRBJ2-2; D gene unclear. Germline CDR1 and CDR2: SGHVS and FNYEAQ. The CDR3 consists of 13 residues. The ends were cut back, 4 bases at V and 2 bases at J, with 5 bases in the middle.

The chain uses TRBV27 and TRBJ2-7, with 13 bases fitting TRBD2. V lost 6 bases to trimming and J lost 5 bases; unmatched junction nucleotides: 13. The V gene's germline CDR1 is MNHEY and CDR2 SMNVEV (reference sequence). The CDR3 runs to 17 residues. In DNA, the CDR3 is TGTGCCAGCAGCGCCCCCTCACTAGCGGGGGGGCCGGACGAGCAGTACTTC. It yields the protein CASSAPSLAGGPDEQYF.

The chain carries TRBV7-8 and TRBJ2-3; D not resolved. With 4 bases removed from V and 9 bases from J, the gap between germline ends came to 8 bases. The CDR3 has 11 amino acids. Germline V gives CDR1 SGHVS, CDR2 FQNEAQ. CDR3 protein: CASSSWATQYF. The CDR3 DNA follows: TGTGCCAGCAGCTCGTGGGCCACGCAGTATTTT.

The V call is TRBV6-1, the J call TRBJ1-1; D is unclear. The germline CDR1 and CDR2 sequences are MNHNS and SASEGT. The length of the CDR3 is 12 residues. Between the trimmed V and J ends, which lost 3 bases and 10 bases, there was a span of 12 bases. The CDR3 loop is CASSDFGLGAFF. The CDR3 nucleotides are TGTGCCAGCAGTGATTTTGGGCTGGGAGCTTTCTTT.

The gene calls are TRBV28 and TRBJ2-7; 12 bases match TRBD2. Trimming cost V 10 bases and J 4 bases; bases outside gene matches: 2. The CDR3 totals 12 residues. Germline V lookup: CDR1 MDHEN, CDR2 SYDVKM. CDR3 coding DNA: TGTGCCACGACTAGCGGGGGTTACGAGCAGTACTTC. Translated: CATTSGGYEQYF.

The chain recombines TRBV27 with TRBJ1-4; no definite D call. The CDR3 spans 16 residues. Germline V gives CDR1 MNHEY, CDR2 SMNVEV (reference sequence). V dropped 4 bases and J dropped 7 bases, with 19 bases sitting between them. The CDR3 is CASSSLSREAGEKLFF. In DNA form, the CDR3 reads TGTGCCAGCAGTTCCCTTTCACGGGAGGCGGGTGAAAAACTGTTTTTT.

The gene calls are TRBV6-1 and TRBJ2-7; 7 bases line up with TRBD1. CDR1 and CDR2 (germline): MNHNS, SASEGT. Trimming removed 7 bases from V and 6 bases from J; junction bases left unmatched: 9. The CDR3 covers 13 residues. CDR3 coding DNA: TGTGCCAGCACTCGACAGGGACGGGGCGAGCAGTACTTC. Translated, it gives CASTRQGRGEQYF.